The T cell receptor beta chain described here comes from a study of tumor T cells in aggressive B-cell lymphoma. Method: immunoSEQ multiplex PCR; TCRdb's copy keeps in-frame clones and lacks some. The data hold some 2,000 clones, with 90% observed a single time. The V gene's germline CDR1 is KGHSH and CDR2 LQKENI. Trimming took off 0 bases at V and 2 bases at J, with 11 bases between the two ends. CDR3 length: 15 amino acids. The sample taken for sequencing was tumor tissue. The chain carries TRBV18 and TRBJ2-7; D is unclear. This TCR was recovered from an adult with diffuse large B cell lymphoma. CDR3 in DNA: TGTGCCAGCTCACCACCGATCAGGTCCACCTACGAGCAGTACTTC. Encoded protein: CASSPPIRSTYEQYF. The full variable domain, rest sourced from reference TRBV18 and TRBJ2-7, is NAGVMQNPRHLVRRRGQEARLRCSPMKGHSHVYWYRQLPEEGLKFMVYLQKENIIDESGMPKERFSAEFPKEGPSILRIQQVVRGDSAAYFCASSPPIRSTYEQYFGPGTRLTVT.